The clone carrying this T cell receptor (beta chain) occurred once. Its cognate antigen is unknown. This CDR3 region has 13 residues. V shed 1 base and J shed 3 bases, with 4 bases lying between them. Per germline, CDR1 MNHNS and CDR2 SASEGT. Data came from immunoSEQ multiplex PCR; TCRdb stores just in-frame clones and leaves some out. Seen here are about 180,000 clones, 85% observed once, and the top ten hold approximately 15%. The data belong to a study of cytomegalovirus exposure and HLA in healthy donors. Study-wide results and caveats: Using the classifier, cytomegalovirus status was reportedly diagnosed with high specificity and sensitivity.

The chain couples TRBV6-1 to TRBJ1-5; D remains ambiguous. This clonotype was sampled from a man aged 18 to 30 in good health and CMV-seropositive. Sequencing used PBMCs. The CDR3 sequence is CASSEGNNQPQHF. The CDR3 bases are TGTGCCAGCAGTGAAGGTAACAATCAGCCCCAGCATTTT.